Presented here are 16 T cell receptor beta chains from one specimen sequenced in a study of OX40 agonist ivuxolimab in advanced cancers. Profiling relied on immunoSEQ multiplex PCR, and the TCRdb table lists in-frame clones only, not all of them. The data contain 30,000 to 40,000 clones, approximately 89% of them singletons. The starting material was CD4+ or CD8+ T cells sorted from blood, obtained in a trial of the OX40 agonist ivuxolimab. Receptor source: an adult with an advanced solid tumor such as melanoma, head and neck, liver or kidney cancer.

V gene TRBV29-1 combines with J gene TRBJ2-7; 12 bases line up with TRBD1. CDR1 SQVTM and CDR2 ANQGSEA come from the germline V gene. The CDR3 length is 14 residues. V trimming: 3 bases; J trimming: 7 bases; junction bases outside the gene matches: 7. The DNA of the CDR3 is TGCAGCGTTGACCCGGGACAGGGGGCAGGAGAGCAGTACTTC. It codes for CSVDPGQGAGEQYF.

The chain couples TRBV5-1 to TRBJ2-1; 9 bases align to TRBD2. This CDR3 has 16 residues. Germline CDR1 is SGHRS and CDR2 is YFSETQ. V was clipped by 4 bases and J by 4 bases; unmatched bases: 9. The CDR3 region has the DNA TGCGCCAGCAGCCCACCCGGGACTAGCAATTACAATGAGCAGTTCTTC. This codes for CASSPPGTSNYNEQFF.

This chain connects TRBV7-9 to TRBJ2-7; D is unclear. The CDR3 extends over 13 amino acids. Germline V CDR1 and CDR2: SEHNR, FQNEAQ (reference sequence). V gave up 2 bases and J gave up 6 bases, with 11 bases separating them. Written as DNA, the CDR3 is TGTGCCAGCAGCTTAATTGAGGTTCCCGAGCAGTACTTC. It translates to CASSLIEVPEQYF.

CDR3 DNA sequence: TGTGCCAGTAGTATAGGTGAAGGCTACGAGCAGTACTTC. Translating gives CASSIGEGYEQYF. This sequence joins TRBV19 and TRBJ2-7; D call uncertain. Trimming took off 1 base at V and 3 bases at J, with 7 bases between the two ends. There are 13 residues in the CDR3. CDR1 LNHDA and CDR2 SQIVND come from the germline V gene (reference sequence). Drawing the rest from reference TRBV19 and TRBJ2-7, the complete variable domain is DGGITQSPKYLFRKEGQNVTLSCEQNLNHDAMYWYRQDPGQGLRLIYYSQIVNDFQKGDIAEGYSVSREKKESFPLTVTSAQKNPTAFYLCASSIGEGYEQYFGPGTRLTVT.

This sequence joins TRBV5-6 and TRBJ2-3; D is uncertain. From germline, CDR1 is SGHDT and CDR2 YYEEEE. The CDR3 has 14 amino acids. Trimming took 1 base from V and 2 from J, leaving 8 bases between them. In nucleotides, the CDR3 is TGTGCCAGCAGCTTGCGAACGTACACAGATACGCAGTATTTT. The encoded protein is CASSLRTYTDTQYF.

J is TRBJ2-2 and V is TRBV6-5; TRBD1 might be the D (6 bases). The germline V and J ends were trimmed by 1 base and 6 bases, with 12 bases remaining between them. The CDR3 totals 15 residues. CDR1 MNHEY and CDR2 SVGAGI come from the germline V gene. The CDR3 DNA reads as TGTGCCAGCAGTTACTTGGCAGGGGTTTCCGGGGAGCTGTTTTTT. Protein product: CASSYLAGVSGELFF.

This chain uses TRBV19 with TRBJ1-3; D is perhaps TRBD1 (5 bases). CDR1 and CDR2 from the germline V gene are LNHDA and SQIVND (reference sequence). V was clipped by 5 bases and J by 3 bases, with 14 bases between them. This CDR3 region has 15 residues. This CDR3 reads CASSPGLYIGNTIYF. The CDR3, as DNA: TGTGCCAGTAGTCCAGGGCTTTATATTGGAAACACCATATATTTT.

This clone was seen only a few times. V usage is TRBV11-2 and J usage is TRBJ2-7, with TRBD2 matching 8 bases. Germline assignment: CDR1 SGHAT and CDR2 FQNNGV. The CDR3 has 14 residues. The J segment lost 2 bases and the V segment lost 5 bases, leaving 5 bases of the junction unmatched. Written as DNA, the CDR3 is TGTGCCAGCAGCCCCGACGGGGGGGCCTACGAGCAGTACTTC. Translating gives CASSPDGGAYEQYF.

On this clone itself: The junction departs from the called germline gene at one end, perhaps through a read error. This sequence joins TRBV11-2 and TRBJ2-7; a possible D gene is TRBD2 (6 bases). CDR1 is SGHAT and CDR2 is FQNNGV in the germline V gene. There are 12 residues in the CDR3. This CDR3 is CASSLGTRGRLF. In DNA form, the CDR3 reads TGTGCCAGCAGCTTAGGGACCCGGGGGAGGTTGTTC.

This rearrangement joins TRBV29-1 to TRBJ1-1; D is unresolved. The CDR3 is 15 amino acids. Germline-derived CDR1 and CDR2 are SQVTM and ANQGSEA. Trimming took 3 bases from V and 0 from J, leaving 14 bases between them. The CDR3 nucleotides are TGCAGCGTTGATATCCCGCGGTCGATGAACACTGAAGCTTTCTTT. Its protein product is CSVDIPRSMNTEAFF.

This rearrangement joins TRBV29-1 to TRBJ1-2, with 12 bases matching TRBD1. The CDR3 has 14 amino acids. The V gene end was trimmed by 4 bases and the J gene end by 6 bases; junction bases not matched to a gene: 6. Germline V lookup: CDR1 SQVTM, CDR2 ANQGSEA. The CDR3, as DNA: TGCAGCGTTGGGCCGGGACAGGGGGCGGATGGCTACACCTTC. Its translation is CSVGPGQGADGYTF.

In DNA, the CDR3 is TGTGCCAGCAGCTTGGCTCCGACAGGGCCCGCTAACTATGGCTACACCTTC. It specifies CASSLAPTGPANYGYTF. The chain couples TRBV5-8 to TRBJ1-2; TRBD1 matches 7 bases. Trimming took 0 bases from V and 0 from J; bases not matched to a gene: 8. Germline V gene data show CDR1 as SGHTS and CDR2 as YDEGEE. There are 17 residues in the CDR3.

The gene calls are TRBV11-2 and TRBJ2-3, with 10 bases fitting TRBD1. The CDR3 sequence is 18 residues long. J gave up 5 bases and V 4 bases, and 15 bases lay outside the gene matches. Germline V gene data show CDR1 as SGHAT and CDR2 as FQNNGV. In DNA, the CDR3 is TGTGCCAGCAGCTCACCCGAATCCGGGACAGGGGTTGGAGATACGCAGTATTTT. Protein: CASSSPESGTGVGDTQYF.

This clone has only one observation. In nucleotides, the CDR3 is TGCGCCAGCAGCCCCGATAGCGGGGGCTACACAGATACGCAGTATTTT. Translation gives CASSPDSGGYTDTQYF. The gene calls are TRBV4-1 and TRBJ2-3; TRBD2 agrees at 9 bases. The CDR3 covers 16 residues. The V segment lost 4 bases and the J segment 2 bases; nucleotides outside the gene matches: 7. CDR1 MGHRA and CDR2 YSYEKL come from the germline V gene.

V usage is TRBV5-1 and J usage is TRBJ2-5; TRBD2 matches at 10 bases. Germline V CDR1 and CDR2: SGHRS, YFSETQ. V was clipped by 5 bases and J by 2 bases; unmatched bases: 9. The CDR3 is made up of 16 amino acids. As DNA, the CDR3 is TGCGCCAGCAGGGGAAGGCTAGCGGGAGATCAAGAGACCCAGTACTTC. Its translation is CASRGRLAGDQETQYF.

This chain links TRBV19 with TRBJ2-1; the D gene is possibly TRBD2 (6 bases). The CDR3 contains 13 residues. Germline-derived CDR1 and CDR2 are LNHDA and SQIVND (reference sequence). V was pared by 9 bases and J by 2 bases, with 11 bases between. CDR3 sequence reads: CASGTATYNEQFF. CDR3 bases: TGTGCCAGCGGGACTGCGACCTACAATGAGCAGTTCTTC.